The rows below give T cell receptor beta chains drawn from one sample of a study of CD8+ T cells in alopecia areata. Only in-frame clones appear in the TCRdb table, and some are missing; sequencing was by immunoSEQ multiplex PCR. The data show 100,000 or so clones, with just under 60% seen just once and 15% to 20% held by the top ten. Sample: CD8+ T cells sorted from blood, taken at approximately week 55, from a patient treated with tofacitinib. These receptor sequences come from a human donor with alopecia areata. CDR3s include the opening cysteine and the closing phenylalanine or tryptophan. The D gene is left open where the match is weak. A clone size is listed for some rows: how often the clone was seen (once, few, many), or a class if it is expanded.

abundance	v_gene	d_gene	j_gene	CDR3nt	CDR3aa
few	TRBV2	-	TRBJ2-5	TGTGCCAGCACGGGGGAAGAGACCCAGTACTTC	CASTGEETQYF
-	TRBV30	-	TRBJ1-3	TGTGCATACGGAAACACCATATATTTT	CAYGNTIYF
few	TRBV29-1	-	TRBJ2-7	TGCAGCGTTGCGTCGACAGTTGGTATCGTCTACGAGCAGTACTTC	CSVASTVGIVYEQYF
few	TRBV29-1	-	TRBJ1-1	TGCAGCGTTGATGGTGTAGCTTTCTTT	CSVDGVAFF
few	TRBV4-2	-	TRBJ1-1	TGTGCCAGCAGCTTAGATATCCCGAACACTGAAGCTTTCTTT	CASSLDIPNTEAFF
-	TRBV7-9	-	TRBJ2-1	TGTGCCAGCAGCCCTAAGGCGTCCCCAACCTACAATGAGCAGTTCTTC	CASSPKASPTYNEQFF
-	TRBV6-4	-	TRBJ2-2	TGTGCCAGCAGCCAAAGGGGGGGCAACACCGGGGAGCTGTTTTTT	CASSQRGGNTGELFF
-	TRBV7-9	-	TRBJ1-2	TGTGCCAGCAGCTTAAGTGGACAGTTCGGAGAGCATGGCTACACCTTC	CASSLSGQFGEHGYTF
once	TRBV9	-	TRBJ2-7	TGTGCCAGCAGCCCCCTGTCGGGGGACGAGCAGTACTTC	CASSPLSGDEQYF
-	TRBV6-1	TRBD1	TRBJ2-5	TGTGCCAGCAGTCCCCGCGACAGGGCAGAGACCCAGTACTTC	CASSPRDRAETQYF
-	TRBV9	-	TRBJ2-5	TGTGCCAGCAGAGACTCAAAAGAGACCCAGTACTTC	CASRDSKETQYF
-	TRBV19	-	TRBJ2-1	TGTGCCAGTAGTAACAAGGGGGGGCAGGGACCCTACAATGAGCAGTTCTTC	CASSNKGGQGPYNEQFF
-	TRBV4-1	-	TRBJ1-2	TGCGCCAGCAGCCAAGGACCCCCCCAGGGAGCCATTAACTATGGCTACACCTTC	CASSQGPPQGAINYGYTF
-	TRBV7-9	-	TRBJ2-2	TGTGCCAGCAGCTTAGTTCTCCGCGCGAACACCGGGGAGCTGTTTTTT	CASSLVLRANTGELFF
-	TRBV6-1	TRBD2	TRBJ2-5	TGTGCCAGCAGTGAACTAGCGGGGGGGCAAGAGACCCAGTACTTC	CASSELAGGQETQYF
once	TRBV5-6	-	TRBJ2-5	TGTGCCAGCAGCTTGTCGGTCGCGGGACAGTGGTACTTC	CASSLSVAGQWYF
-	TRBV5-1	-	TRBJ1-1	TGCGCCAGCAGCTTGGGCCGCAGACAGGTAGACACTGAAGCTTTCTTT	CASSLGRRQVDTEAFF
-	TRBV9	TRBD2	TRBJ2-7	TGTGCCAGCAGCGGTGGTGGGGAGCGGGGGAGCTCCTACGAGCAGTACTTC	CASSGGGERGSSYEQYF
once	TRBV5-1	-	TRBJ1-1	TGCGCCAGCAGCTTTGGCAAGAACACTGAAGCTTTCTTT	CASSFGKNTEAFF
-	TRBV7-9	-	TRBJ2-3	TGTGCCAGCGGCGTTCGCGACACAGATACGCAGTATTTT	CASGVRDTDTQYF
-	TRBV2	-	TRBJ1-5	TGTGCCAGCAGTGAAACTCCCATCCGGGCCAATCAGCCCCAGCATTTT	CASSETPIRANQPQHF
few	TRBV7-9	-	TRBJ2-1	TGTGCCAGCAGCGATAGAGGGGGGACCGGGACAGTATACAATGAGCAGTTCTTC	CASSDRGGTGTVYNEQFF
-	TRBV23-1	TRBD1	TRBJ2-7	TGCGCCAGCGTCCCACAGGGGGCTTACGAGCAGTACTTC	CASVPQGAYEQYF
-	TRBV5-1	-	TRBJ2-7	TGCGCCAGCAGCGGGGACATCTACGAGCAGTACTTC	CASSGDIYEQYF
once	TRBV29-1	TRBD1	TRBJ2-7	TGCAGCGTACTGACAGGGCCCCACGAGCAGTACTTC	CSVLTGPHEQYF
few	TRBV13	-	TRBJ2-3	TGTGCCAGCAGCTTAGGTCGGGATACGCAGTATTTT	CASSLGRDTQYF
-	TRBV2	-	TRBJ1-2	TGTGCCAGCAGTGATTTCCCCCCAGGGGACTATGGCTACACCTTC	CASSDFPPGDYGYTF
-	TRBV5-6	-	TRBJ2-3	TGTGCCAGCAGCTTGGGGTCAACAGATACGCAGTATTTT	CASSLGSTDTQYF
-	TRBV7-9	TRBD1	TRBJ2-3	TGTGCCAGCAGCTTATCTCAGGGGGACACAGATACGCAGTATTTT	CASSLSQGDTDTQYF
-	TRBV5-1	-	TRBJ2-3	TGCGCCAGCAGCTTGGTTGGCACGGCGAATACGCAGTATTTT	CASSLVGTANTQYF
-	TRBV7-9	-	TRBJ1-4	TGTGCCAGCAGCCCCACGCGGGGAAGGCGGGGTGAAAAACTGTTTTTT	CASSPTRGRRGEKLFF
-	TRBV4-1	TRBD1	TRBJ2-7	TGCGCCAGCAGCCAAGCGCAGGGGGTGTCCTACGAGCAGTACTTC	CASSQAQGVSYEQYF
few	TRBV5-6	-	TRBJ2-3	TGTGCCAGCAGCCACACGCGGTCTAGCCGATTGTCGGATACGCAGTATTTT	CASSHTRSSRLSDTQYF
-	TRBV6-1	-	TRBJ2-1	TGTGCCAGCAGTGAAGGGGGCTATGAGCAGTTCTTC	CASSEGGYEQFF
-	TRBV5-6	TRBD1	TRBJ1-2	TGTGCCAGCAGCTTGGCCCCGACAGGGGACCTCAACTATGGCTACACCTTC	CASSLAPTGDLNYGYTF
-	TRBV5-4	-	TRBJ1-2	TGTGCCAGCAGCTTACGAGGGTCTAACTATGGCTACACCTTC	CASSLRGSNYGYTF
-	TRBV2	TRBD1	TRBJ2-3	TGTGCCTTACCAGGGGGCCTCACAGATACGCAGTATTTT	CALPGGLTDTQYF
few	TRBV19	TRBD1	TRBJ1-1	TGTGCCAGTACCCAGGGGGGGAGGACTGAAGCTTTCTTT	CASTQGGRTEAFF
few	TRBV11-3	TRBD1	TRBJ2-3	TGTGCCAGCAGCCCCGGGCTTGGACAGGGGATAAACACAGATACGCAGTATTTT	CASSPGLGQGINTDTQYF
-	TRBV7-9	-	TRBJ2-7	TGTGCCAGCAGCCAGGGAGTCTCCTACGAGCAGTACTTC	CASSQGVSYEQYF
-	TRBV27	-	TRBJ2-3	TGTGCCAGCAGTCCCCCCCGGAGGGGTAGCACAGATACGCAGTATTTT	CASSPPRRGSTDTQYF
-	TRBV15	TRBD1	TRBJ2-2	TGTGCCACCAGCGTCAACAGGGGGAACACCGGGGAGCTGTTTTTT	CATSVNRGNTGELFF